The subject of this entry is one T cell receptor (beta chain). Authors' analysis steps: Estimation of nucleated cell counts was performed using reference gene primer amplification. Here immunoSEQ multiplex PCR was the method, and the copy in TCRdb shows in-frame clones only, minus some. V and J calls and clone size come straight from that table; D and trimming were deduced from the DNA. Here the sample spans roughly 250,000 clones, less than 90% being singletons. The V and J ends lost 4 bases and 7 bases, in that order; junction bases with no gene match: 3. CDR1 SGHNT and CDR2 YYREEE come from the germline V gene (reference sequence). The CDR3 is 13 amino acids. This sample is part of a study of blood T cell repertoires in COVID-19. As for the study in general: PBMCs, B-cell-depleted T cells, or T cells were the source of the cDNA or gDNA that made up the material.

The source is a woman in her forties who had recovered from COVID-19. What was sequenced was peripheral blood. The V gene is TRBV5-4, the J gene TRBJ2-5; 11 bases fit TRBD1. The CDR3: CASSGQGAGTQYF. The DNA of the CDR3 is TGTGCCAGCAGCGGACAGGGGGCTGGGACCCAGTACTTC.